The source of this TCR beta chain is a study of brain metastases from non-small cell lung cancer. Concerning this clone: Relative to the germline gene, one junction end is altered; a read error may explain this.

The germline CDR1 and CDR2 sequences are SGHKS and YYEKEE (reference sequence). The CDR3 loop spans 16 amino acids. This table comes from immunoSEQ multiplex PCR, and its TCRdb copy is limited to in-frame clones, with some not included. The sample contains about 1,600 clones, 75% to 90% of which appear only once. This rearrangement joins TRBV5-5 to TRBJ1-5; D is perhaps TRBD1 (5 bases). The TCR was taken from a donor older than 35 with non-small cell lung cancer. What was sequenced was primary lung tumor tissue. The CDR3 loop reads CASNLETDDSNQPQHF. For the CDR3, the DNA is TGTGCCAGCAACTTGGAGACAGACGATAGCAATCAGCCCCAGCATTTT.